This T cell receptor (beta chain) is drawn from a study of cytotoxic CD8 clonotypes in ibrutinib-treated CLL. Germline-derived CDR1 and CDR2 are MNHNY and SVGAGI (reference sequence). The CDR3 totals 14 residues. J lost 7 bases, V lost 1 base, and 2 bases had no gene match. Depth targeted 1 in 200,000 to 1 in 1 million T cells, averaging around 9.5x coverage per clonotype. Generated by immunoSEQ multiplex PCR, the TCRdb table keeps only in-frame clones and is missing some. This sample carries 150,000 to 200,000 clones, more than 65% of them seen once, and the ten largest clones take under 2.5%. This clone was observed a single time.

The clonotype was recovered from a human donor with chronic lymphocytic leukemia. Sequenced material: PBMCs, taken after 12 months of ibrutinib treatment. The rearrangement joins TRBV6-6 to TRBJ2-1; 9 bases fit TRBD2. The CDR3: CASSYYLAGNEQFF. As DNA, the CDR3 is TGTGCCAGCAGTTACTATCTAGCGGGGAATGAGCAGTTCTTC.